The clone carrying this T cell receptor (beta chain) was recorded at least ten times. The sample is drawn from a study of Graves' ophthalmopathy and Graves' hyperthyroidism. TCR beta CDR3 amplification used RNA transcripts. A first-round RT-PCR used HTBI primers, followed by a second-round multiplex PCR. Using its own MiXCR run on the multiplex PCR reads, TCRdb lists one record per CDR3 protein. Altogether around 1,200,000 distinct CDR3 sequences are present, less than 45% being singletons, with the ten largest covering 8.5% to 14%. Hyperthyroidism cases were recent diagnoses of under 2 months' duration in people aged 18 to 65. None of the included patients had other autoimmune diseases, uncontrolled infections, pregnancy or lactation, as these led to exclusion. Clinical symptoms, serum thyroxine, TRAb, thyroid ultrasound and orbital computed tomography formed the basis of diagnosis. The receptor was isolated from an adult man with Graves' hyperthyroidism. The sample taken for sequencing was peripheral blood or thyroid tissue (not recorded which).

The CDR3 spells CASSRGQGNTEAFF. Here the CDR3 DNA reads TGTGCCAGCAGCCGGGGACAGGGGAACACTGAAGCTTTCTTT. This chain joins TRBV12-3 or TRBV12-4 and TRBJ1-1; 9 bases map to TRBD1. This CDR3 has 14 residues. After removal of 6 bases from V and 1 base from J, the junction contained 3 bases not matched to a gene.